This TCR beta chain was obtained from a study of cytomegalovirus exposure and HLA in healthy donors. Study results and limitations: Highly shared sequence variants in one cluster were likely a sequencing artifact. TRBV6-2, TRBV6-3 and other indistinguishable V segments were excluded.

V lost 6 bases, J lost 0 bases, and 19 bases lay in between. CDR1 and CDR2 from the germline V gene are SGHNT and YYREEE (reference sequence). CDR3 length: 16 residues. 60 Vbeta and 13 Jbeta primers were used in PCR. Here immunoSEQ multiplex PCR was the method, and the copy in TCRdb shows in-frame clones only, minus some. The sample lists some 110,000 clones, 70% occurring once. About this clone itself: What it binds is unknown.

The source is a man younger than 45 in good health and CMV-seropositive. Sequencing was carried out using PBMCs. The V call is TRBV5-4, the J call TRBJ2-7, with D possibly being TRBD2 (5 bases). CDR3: CASNAYGGRPSYEQYF. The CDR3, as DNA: TGTGCCAGCAACGCCTACGGAGGAAGGCCCTCCTACGAGCAGTACTTC.